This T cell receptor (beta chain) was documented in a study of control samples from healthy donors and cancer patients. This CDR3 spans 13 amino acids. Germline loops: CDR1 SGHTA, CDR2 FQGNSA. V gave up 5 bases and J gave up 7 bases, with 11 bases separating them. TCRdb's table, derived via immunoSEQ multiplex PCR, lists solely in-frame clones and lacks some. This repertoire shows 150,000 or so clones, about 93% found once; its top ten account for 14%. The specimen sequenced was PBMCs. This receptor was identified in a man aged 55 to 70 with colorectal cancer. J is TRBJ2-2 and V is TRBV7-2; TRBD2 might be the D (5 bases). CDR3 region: CASSKEGYGELFF. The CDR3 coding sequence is TGTGCCAGCAGCAAAGAGGGTTACGGGGAGCTGTTTTTT.